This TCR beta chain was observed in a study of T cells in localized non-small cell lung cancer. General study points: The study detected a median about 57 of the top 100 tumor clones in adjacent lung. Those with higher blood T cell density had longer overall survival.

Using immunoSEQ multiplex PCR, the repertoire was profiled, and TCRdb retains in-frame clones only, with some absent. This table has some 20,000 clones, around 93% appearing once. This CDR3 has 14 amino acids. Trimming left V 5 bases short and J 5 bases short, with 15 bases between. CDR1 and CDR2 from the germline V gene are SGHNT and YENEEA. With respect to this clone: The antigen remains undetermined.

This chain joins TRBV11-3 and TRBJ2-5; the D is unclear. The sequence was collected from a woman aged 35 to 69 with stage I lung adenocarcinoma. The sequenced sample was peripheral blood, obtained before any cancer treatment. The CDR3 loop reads CASSPLGGGETQYF. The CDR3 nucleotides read TGTGCCAGCAGCCCCCTGGGCGGTGGGGAGACCCAGTACTTC.